These 2 T cell receptor beta chains were all obtained from the same sample, sequenced in a study of identical twins. TCRdb analysed the 5' RACE reads with MiXCR anew, one entry per CDR3 protein. The table lists nearly 900,000 distinct CDR3 sequences, 9% to 15% of them singletons. In addition, the sample was reused for a study of yellow fever vaccine responses in identical twins.

Sequenced input: PBMCs. Receptors originate from a woman between 18 and 29 years old in good health.

This clonotype was observed many times. The V call is TRBV4-1, the J call TRBJ2-7; no firm D call. The V end was cut by 0 bases, the J end by 7 bases, with 22 bases between. CDR1 MGHRA and CDR2 YSYEKL come from the germline V gene. This CDR3 is built from 17 residues. The CDR3 DNA reads TGCGCCAGCAGCCAAGAGCAAGTGCAGGTCCTAGTTTGGGAGCAGTACTTC. It specifies CASSQEQVQVLVWEQYF.

The genes are TRBV5-1 and TRBJ2-2, with D possibly being TRBD1 or TRBD2 (5 bases each). The CDR3 covers 14 residues. The V end was cut by 5 bases, the J end by 1 base, with 9 bases between. CDR1 SGHRS and CDR2 YFSETQ come from the germline V gene. The CDR3 protein is CASRRGWNTGELFF. CDR3 DNA sequence: TGCGCCAGCAGGAGGGGCTGGAACACCGGGGAGCTGTTTTTT.